This passage covers 11 T cell receptor beta chains from one sample sequenced in a study of T-cell reconstitution after alpha-beta-depleted transplantation in children. Preparation of the TCRbeta library involved a method that used unique molecular identifiers. TCRdb processed the PCR reads anew with MiXCR; each CDR3 protein has one entry. Seen here are approximately 520,000 distinct CDR3 sequences, approximately 10% observed once, and the top ten hold 14%. The sample was PBMCs, mostly from graft donor cells, taken 180 days after TCRalphabeta/CD19-depleted stem cell transplant. The receptors were gathered from a female patient under 10 years old who had a stem cell transplant for aplastic anemia, so the T cells may come from the graft donor.

CDR3 region: CASSPGLLSYEQYF. In DNA, the CDR3 is TGTGCCAGCAGCCCTGGCCTCCTCTCCTACGAGCAGTACTTC. This chain connects TRBV5-4 to TRBJ2-7; unclear D gene. Germline V gene data show CDR1 as SGHNT and CDR2 as YYREEE (reference sequence). This CDR3 spans 14 amino acids. V lost 4 bases, J lost 0 bases, and 11 bases lay in between.

The chain is built from TRBV6-2 or TRBV6-3 and TRBJ1-5; D unclear. Trimming removed 6 bases from V and 4 bases from J, with 13 bases in between. This CDR3 spans 14 amino acids. From germline, CDR1 is MNHEY and CDR2 SVGEGT. The CDR3 bases are TGTGCCAGCAGCCCTTGGCAGACTAATCAGCCCCAGCATTTT. Translation: CASSPWQTNQPQHF.

V and J are TRBV12-3 or TRBV12-4 and TRBJ2-7, with D hard to call. V was shortened by 5 bases and J by 5 bases, with 10 bases between the two germline ends. The CDR3 has 12 residues. The CDR3 here is CASSRTRDEQYF. The CDR3 nucleotides read TGTGCCAGCAGTAGAACCCGAGACGAGCAGTACTTC.

V and J are TRBV29-1 and TRBJ1-2, with 12 bases aligning to TRBD1. After removal of 6 bases from V and 3 bases from J, the junction contained 5 bases not matched to a gene. Germline values: CDR1 SQVTM, CDR2 ANQGSEA. The CDR3 is 14 amino acids. In DNA form, the CDR3 reads TGCAGCGTGGGACAGGGGGCGGCTGACTATGGCTACACCTTC. Translation gives CSVGQGAADYGYTF. The full variable domain, in which reference TRBV29-1 and TRBJ1-2 provide the parts outside the CDR3, is SAVISQKPSRDICQRGTSLTIQCQVDSQVTMMFWYRQQPGQSLTLIATANQGSEATYESGFVIDKFPISRPNLTFSTLTVSNMSPEDSSIYLCSVGQGAADYGYTFGSGTRLTVV.

This chain connects TRBV28 to TRBJ1-1, with 8 nucleotides matching TRBD1. The CDR3 extends over 16 amino acids. Germline lookup yields CDR1 MDHEN and CDR2 SYDVKM. Trimming cost V 6 bases and J 1 base; bases outside gene matches: 10. For the CDR3, the DNA is TGTGCCAGCAGCTGGGGGGCAGGGGGCGCGAACACTGAAGCTTTCTTT. As protein: CASSWGAGGANTEAFF.

The sample holds many counts of this clonotype. The rearrangement uses TRBV6-1 and TRBJ2-5, with 11 bases matching TRBD2. The CDR3 has 14 residues. Per the germline V gene, CDR1 is MNHNS and CDR2 is SASEGT. V was pared by 6 bases and J by 5 bases, with 5 bases of the junction left unmatched. The CDR3, as DNA: TGTGCCAGCAGCCAACTAGCGGGAGTGGAGACCCAGTACTTC. This encodes CASSQLAGVETQYF.

In its sample, this clonotype was seen a few times. In nucleotides, the CDR3 is TGCGCCAGCAGCCAAGGGGGGTGGGAGGGGCGCACAGATACGCAGTATTTT. Amino acids: CASSQGGWEGRTDTQYF. The rearrangement joins TRBV4-3 to TRBJ2-3; 7 bases align to TRBD2. The ends lost 1 base at V and 1 base at J; junction bases unmatched: 8. CDR3 size: 17 residues. The germline V gene encodes CDR1 LGHNA and CDR2 YSLEER.

This chain joins TRBV19 and TRBJ2-7, with unresolved D. This CDR3 has 14 residues. V lost 3 bases and J lost 2, with 11 bases in between. CDR1 is LNHDA and CDR2 is SQIVND in the germline V gene (reference sequence). CDR3 DNA sequence: TGTGCCAGTAGTATGACCGGTGGGCCCTACGAGCAGTACGTC. It translates to CASSMTGGPYEQYV.

V gene TRBV24-1 combines with J gene TRBJ1-4; 7 bases are a match to TRBD1. Per germline, CDR1 KGHDR and CDR2 SFDVKD. The CDR3 covers 15 residues. V shed 4 bases and J 8 bases; nucleotides not matched to a gene: 9. The CDR3: CATSDHRGHGEKLFF. Here the CDR3 DNA reads TGTGCCACCAGTGACCACAGGGGCCACGGAGAAAAACTGTTTTTT.

This sequence joins TRBV30 and TRBJ2-2, with TRBD2 matching 14 bases. Germline trimming cut 2 bases from V and 3 bases from J; bases unmatched to any gene: 5. Germline V gene lookup returns CDR1 GTSNPN and CDR2 SVGIG (reference sequence). The CDR3 is 17 amino acids. CDR3 loop: CAWSRTSGRPYTGELFF. The CDR3 DNA reads TGTGCCTGGAGTAGGACTAGCGGGAGGCCTTACACCGGGGAGCTGTTTTTT.

This clonotype was seen only a few times. The chain combines TRBV7-8 with TRBJ2-7, with 11 bases lining up with TRBD2. The germline CDR1 and CDR2 sequences are SGHVS and FQNEAQ. This CDR3 is built from 16 residues. Trimming took 4 bases from V and 2 from J; bases not matched to a gene: 7. The CDR3 sequence: CASSSPYSGGAYEQYF. CDR3 in DNA: TGTGCCAGCAGCTCCCCCTATAGCGGGGGGGCCTACGAGCAGTACTTC.